Shown below are 12 T cell receptor beta chains from a single sample sequenced in a study of beta chain features in type 1 diabetes. Study findings and constraints: TCRB CDR3s were moderately but significantly shorter in Type 1 diabetes patients in all four CD4+ subsets.

These TCRs are of unknown antigen specificity. The isolated RNA, all of it, was reverse transcribed, so expressed TCRB transcripts were what got sequenced. Measured with immunoSEQ multiplex PCR; TCRdb has only the in-frame clones, and not every one. The sample yields about 400,000 clones, over 9.5% seen once. Sequencing was done on a sample of naive CD4+ T cells from blood. The source is a young woman with type 1 diabetes.

There are a few counts of this clone. V and J are TRBV7-2 and TRBJ2-3, with D hard to call. Germline V gene sequence: CDR1 SGHTA, CDR2 FQGNSA. Trimming removed 5 bases from V and 0 bases from J, with 6 bases in between. CDR3 length: 13 residues. For the CDR3, the DNA is TGTGCCAGCAGCGGCCCTAGCACAGATACGCAGTATTTT. It translates to CASSGPSTDTQYF.

This chain joins TRBV5-1 and TRBJ2-7, with unresolved D. Looked up from germline, CDR1 is SGHRS and CDR2 is YFSETQ. Between the trimmed V and J ends, which lost 4 bases and 3 bases, there was a span of 8 bases. The CDR3 is 12 amino acids. DNA of the CDR3: TGCGCCAGCAGCCAAGACAACTACGAGCAGTACTTC. Its protein product is CASSQDNYEQYF. The whole variable domain, filled in from reference TRBV5-1 and TRBJ2-7, reads KAGVTQTPRYLIKTRGQQVTLSCSPISGHRSVSWYQQTPGQGLQFLFEYFSETQRNKGNFPGRFSGRQFSNSRSEMNVSTLELGDSALYLCASSQDNYEQYFGPGTRLTVT.

The table lists this clone with a few counts. The rearrangement uses TRBV28 and TRBJ2-7; D is uncertain. Germline V gene sequence: CDR1 MDHEN, CDR2 SYDVKM. This CDR3 is built from 10 residues. V was cut by 9 bases and J by 4 bases, with 7 bases left in between. This CDR3 reads CASGPYEQYF. CDR3 nucleotides: TGTGCCAGTGGGCCGTACGAGCAGTACTTC.

This chain uses TRBV19 with TRBJ1-2, with D unresolved. This CDR3 has 13 residues. Trimming removed 6 bases from V and 3 bases from J, with 11 bases in between. The V gene's germline CDR1 is LNHDA and CDR2 SQIVND (reference sequence). The CDR3 sequence: CASRGRGDYGYTF. DNA of the CDR3: TGTGCCAGTAGGGGCCGGGGAGACTATGGCTACACCTTC.

This clone was counted only a few times. The gene calls are TRBV30 and TRBJ1-5, with 8 bases fitting TRBD1. The CDR3 loop spans 13 amino acids. J was trimmed by 6 bases and V by 5 bases; bases with no gene match: 6. Germline assignment: CDR1 GTSNPN and CDR2 SVGIG (reference sequence). The CDR3 sequence: CAWETGGSQPQHF. In DNA form, the CDR3 reads TGTGCCTGGGAAACAGGGGGAAGTCAGCCCCAGCATTTT. Full variable domain (remainder filled in from reference TRBV30 and TRBJ1-5): SQTIHQWPATLVQPVGSPLSLECTVEGTSNPNLYWYRQAAGRGLQLLFYSVGIGQISSEVPQNLSASRPQDRQFILSSKKLLLSDSGFYLCAWETGGSQPQHFGDGTRLSIL.

This clone turned up a few times. V gene TRBV5-8 combines with J gene TRBJ2-2, with 7 bases that match TRBD1. V shed 4 bases and J 5 bases; nucleotides not matched to a gene: 2. The germline CDR1 and CDR2 sequences are SGHTS and YDEGEE. This CDR3 comprises 13 residues. The CDR3 region has the DNA TGTGCCAGCAGCCTACAGGGGACCGGGGAGCTGTTTTTT. It encodes CASSLQGTGELFF.

This clone was seen only a few times. The rearrangement uses TRBV7-9 and TRBJ2-7; 10 nucleotides agree with TRBD1. Germline-derived CDR1 and CDR2 are SEHNR and FQNEAQ (reference sequence). This CDR3 is 15 amino acids long. V was clipped by 5 bases and J by 2 bases; unmatched bases: 6. The CDR3 nucleotides read TGTGCCAGCAGCCGCCGGACAGGGGGTCCCTACGAGCAGTACTTC. Protein: CASSRRTGGPYEQYF.

The rearrangement uses TRBV19 and TRBJ2-7; 8 nucleotides align to TRBD1. The CDR3 consists of 14 residues. The germline CDR1 and CDR2 sequences are LNHDA and SQIVND (reference sequence). V was clipped by 6 bases and J by 2 bases; unmatched bases: 6. The CDR3 protein is CASSRQGRTYEQYF. The CDR3 DNA reads as TGTGCCAGTAGCAGACAGGGGAGAACCTACGAGCAGTACTTC.

The chain recombines TRBV9 with TRBJ2-7, with TRBD1 as a possible D gene (6 bases). Trimming removed 3 bases from V and 3 bases from J, with 16 bases in between. Germline CDR1 reads SGDLS; CDR2 reads YYNGEE. The CDR3 sequence is 15 residues long. In DNA, the CDR3 is TGTGCCAGCAGCGAACAGGACAGCCTCCTCTACGAGCAGTACTTC. Protein product: CASSEQDSLLYEQYF.

The chain carries TRBV19 and TRBJ2-7; 11 bases fit TRBD2. The CDR3 loop spans 14 amino acids. With V trimmed by 6 bases and J by 12 bases, 13 bases remained unmatched. CDR1 is LNHDA, CDR2 SQIVND, per germline (reference sequence). The CDR3 DNA reads TGTGCCAGTAGACCGACGGGGACTAGCGGCCTATGGTACTTC. Amino acids: CASRPTGTSGLWYF.

The chain employs TRBV5-4 and TRBJ2-7; tentative D call: TRBD1 (6 bases). Germline CDR1 is SGHNT and CDR2 is YYREEE (reference sequence). V was shortened by 0 bases and J by 9 bases, with 7 bases between the two germline ends. This CDR3 spans 11 amino acids. The CDR3 DNA reads TGTGCCAGCAGCTTGGGACAGGCGCAGTACTTC. It translates to CASSLGQAQYF.

There are a few counts of this clone. V usage is TRBV4-1 and J usage is TRBJ2-7; tentative D call: TRBD2 (6 bases). V was pared by 1 base and J by 2 bases, with 9 bases between. Germline lookup yields CDR1 MGHRA and CDR2 YSYEKL. This CDR3 has 14 residues. CDR3 in DNA: TGCGCCAGCAGCCAAGCGGGACTCCCCTACGAGCAGTACTTC. Translating it yields CASSQAGLPYEQYF.